These T cell receptor beta chains were read from a single sample in a study of tumor-infiltrating lymphocytes in localized non-small cell lung cancer. Using immunoSEQ multiplex PCR, the repertoire was profiled, and TCRdb retains in-frame clones only, with some absent. The sample consists of 15,000 to 17,000 clones, approximately 69% of them appearing once. What was sequenced was lung tumor tissue. All receptors derive from a human donor with non-small cell lung cancer. The CDR3 runs from the conserved cysteine through the conserved F or W. A D gene is named only where the DNA matches it firmly. For some rows the clone size is stated as once, few or many, or as a class when expanded; others skip it.

TRBV14	TRBD1	TRBJ2-2	-	CASSHRPDRENTGELFF	TGTGCCAGCAGCCATCGTCCAGACAGGGAGAACACCGGGGAGCTGTTTTTT
TRBV28	TRBD2	TRBJ2-3	-	CASTPSGFPDTQYF	TGTGCCAGCACTCCTAGCGGTTTCCCAGATACGCAGTATTTT
TRBV5-4	TRBD2	TRBJ2-5	once	CASSLDMSGGQETQYF	TGTGCCAGCAGCTTAGATATGTCGGGAGGCCAAGAGACCCAGTACTTC
TRBV18	-	TRBJ1-3	-	CASSPTSANSGNTIYF	TGTGCCAGCTCACCAACTTCAGCCAACTCTGGAAACACCATATATTTT
TRBV29-1	-	TRBJ2-7	few	CSVVGSYEQYF	TGCAGCGTTGTCGGGTCCTACGAGCAGTACTTC
TRBV7-9	TRBD2	TRBJ2-7	-	CASSLGDSGSGEQYF	TGTGCCAGCAGCTTAGGGGATAGCGGGAGTGGCGAGCAGTACTTC
TRBV5-4	-	TRBJ2-7	-	CASSFIDSYEQYF	TGTGCCAGCAGCTTTATAGACAGTTACGAGCAGTACTTC
TRBV10-3	TRBD2	TRBJ2-7	large	CAIRVAGEGYEQYF	TGTGCCATCCGAGTAGCGGGAGAGGGCTACGAGCAGTACTTC
TRBV18	-	TRBJ2-3	-	CASSPPGLADTQYF	TGTGCCAGCTCACCACCCGGTTTAGCAGATACGCAGTATTTT
TRBV6-5	TRBD1	TRBJ1-5	once	CASSLRQGNQPQHF	TGTGCCAGCAGTTTACGACAGGGGAATCAGCCCCAGCATTTT
TRBV5-4	TRBD1	TRBJ2-7	-	CATRDRPIDEQYF	TGTGCCACCCGGGACAGGCCCATCGACGAGCAGTACTTC
TRBV5-1	-	TRBJ2-7	few	CASSLAAGQSYEQYF	TGCGCCAGCAGCTTGGCGGCAGGGCAATCCTACGAGCAGTACTTC
TRBV10-3	-	TRBJ2-7	few	CAISVFGGGEQYF	TGTGCCATCAGTGTCTTCGGGGGAGGCGAGCAGTACTTC
TRBV5-6	-	TRBJ2-5	once	CASSQGGGSETQYF	TGTGCCAGCAGCCAAGGGGGTGGATCAGAGACCCAGTACTTC
TRBV6-5	TRBD1	TRBJ1-5	-	CASSHWDRGPQPQHF	TGTGCCAGCAGTCACTGGGACAGGGGGCCTCAGCCCCAGCATTTT
TRBV6-4	TRBD1	TRBJ1-1	-	CASSEGYRGTEAFF	TGTGCCAGCAGTGAGGGGTACAGGGGAACTGAAGCTTTCTTT
TRBV30	-	TRBJ2-7	-	CAWSVGGTAYEQYF	TGTGCCTGGAGTGTGGGCGGGACCGCCTACGAGCAGTACTTC
TRBV28	-	TRBJ2-4	once	CASSFGGPAKNIQYF	TGTGCCAGCAGTTTTGGGGGGCCCGCCAAAAACATTCAGTACTTC
TRBV2	-	TRBJ2-1	-	CASRGRNEQFF	TGTGCCAGCAGGGGTAGAAATGAGCAGTTCTTC
TRBV5-6	TRBD2	TRBJ2-7	-	CASSQVGRESLARF	TGTGCCAGCAGTCAAGTCGGGAGGGAGAGTCTCGCGCGATTC
TRBV30	-	TRBJ1-1	-	CAWSVQGFAAFF	TGTGCCTGGAGTGTACAGGGTTTTGCGGCTTTCTTT
TRBV7-8	-	TRBJ2-3	-	CASTGMGGTQYF	TGTGCCAGCACCGGGATGGGGGGTACGCAGTATTTT
TRBV14	-	TRBJ1-1	-	CASSHGGGYRDTEAFF	TGTGCCAGCAGCCATGGGGGGGGATACAGGGACACTGAAGCTTTCTTT
TRBV5-6	TRBD1	TRBJ1-2	-	CASSSKWTGVWGYTF	TGTGCCAGCAGCTCGAAATGGACAGGGGTTTGGGGCTACACCTTC
TRBV27	-	TRBJ2-2	-	CASSLAPGESGELFF	TGTGCCAGCAGTTTAGCCCCAGGGGAAAGCGGGGAGCTGTTTTTT
TRBV2	-	TRBJ2-3	-	CASSEGPGRGTDTQYF	TGTGCCAGCAGTGAAGGCCCGGGACGGGGAACAGATACGCAGTATTTT
TRBV6-1	-	TRBJ1-1	-	CASSEDRLAAFF	TGTGCCAGCAGTGAAGACCGTCTTGCGGCTTTCTTT
TRBV4-2	-	TRBJ2-7	-	CASSQAADSYEQYF	TGTGCCAGCAGCCAAGCGGCAGACTCCTACGAGCAGTACTTC
TRBV6-6	-	TRBJ1-4	-	CASSLTGPNEKLFF	TGTGCCAGCAGTTTGACAGGCCCTAATGAAAAACTGTTTTTT
TRBV27	-	TRBJ1-4	-	CASSKRVGKLFF	TGTGCCAGCAGTAAAAGAGTCGGAAAACTGTTTTTT
TRBV7-2	TRBD1	TRBJ2-7	-	CASSPGQGAYEQYF	TGTGCCAGCAGCCCCGGACAGGGGGCTTACGAGCAGTACTTC
TRBV6-1	-	TRBJ2-1	-	CASSELIGNNEQFF	TGTGCCAGCAGTGAATTGATCGGCAACAATGAGCAGTTCTTC
TRBV2	TRBD1	TRBJ1-2	-	CASRTGIGYTF	TGTGCCAGCAGGACAGGGATCGGCTACACCTTC